Included here is one T cell receptor beta chain sequence, with context. Antigen specificity is unknown. A library of TCRbeta sequences, prepared with unique molecular identifiers, was generated. MiXCR, applied by TCRdb to the PCR reads, yields one record per CDR3 protein. The table shows 85,000 to 120,000 distinct CDR3 sequences, with around 6% occurring only once. The sample is drawn from a study of T-cell reconstitution after alpha-beta-depleted transplantation in children. Study observations and caveats: From newly produced T cells came most of the T-cell counts and diversity one year after transplant. After transplant, high TCRbeta diversity at day 60 in some patients arose from surviving recipient T cells and thymic progenitors. About two months after transplant, alpha-beta T cells reportedly came from several hundred expanded graft clones.

The CDR3 extends over 11 amino acids. Trimming left V 7 bases short and J 9 bases short, with 12 bases between. CDR1 and CDR2 from the germline V gene are MDHEN and SYDVKM. The gene calls are TRBV28 and TRBJ2-5, with D perhaps being TRBD1 or TRBD2 (6 bases each). Sequencing used PBMCs, mostly from graft donor cells, obtained 60 days after TCRalphabeta/CD19-depleted stem cell transplant. The clonotype was recovered from a female patient between 2 and 15 years old who had a stem cell transplant for Fanconi anemia, so the T cells may come from the graft donor. In DNA, the CDR3 is TGTGCCAGCACCAGGAGGGGGTCCCAGTACTTC. Protein sequence: CASTRRGSQYF.